This TCR beta chain was observed in a study of CD8+ T cells in alopecia areata. Whole-study results and caveats: The study found TCR sharing across patients less clear than in mice, possibly for HLA reasons.

Alopecia areata patients gave lesional scalp punch biopsies and peripheral blood samples. Details on this clone: The antigen is unknown.

Sequencing relied on a cDNA template that was reverse transcribed from extracted RNA. Clones were read by immunoSEQ multiplex PCR, and TCRdb kept only the in-frame ones, dropping some. Of tens of thousands of clones detected, approximately 64% appear once; the ten largest clones hold approximately 17%. CDR3 size: 12 residues. V shed 4 bases and J shed 8 bases, with 11 bases lying between them. Per germline, CDR1 MGHDK and CDR2 SYGVNS. The chain joins TRBV25-1 to TRBJ1-1; D not resolved. This clonotype was sampled from a human donor with alopecia areata. Source: CD8+ T cells sorted from blood, taken at week 0. CDR3 nucleotides: TGTGCCAGCAGTGTTGACCTCAGGGAAGCTTTCTTT. It codes for CASSVDLREAFF.